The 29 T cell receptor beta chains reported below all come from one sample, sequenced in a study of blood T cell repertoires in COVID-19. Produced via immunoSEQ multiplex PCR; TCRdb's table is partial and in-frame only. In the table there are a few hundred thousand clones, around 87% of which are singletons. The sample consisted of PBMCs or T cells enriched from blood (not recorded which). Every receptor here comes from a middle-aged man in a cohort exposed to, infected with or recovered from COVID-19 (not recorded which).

CDR3 sequence (DNA): TGTGCCAGTAGGCCAGGGACAGGGTCTCATGAGCAGTTCTTC. It is translated as CASRPGTGSHEQFF. This chain uses TRBV19 with TRBJ2-1; 9 bases map to TRBD1. The J segment lost 8 bases and the V segment lost 6 bases, leaving 8 bases of the junction unmatched. The CDR3 covers 14 residues. Per the germline V gene, CDR1 is LNHDA and CDR2 is SQIVND (reference sequence).

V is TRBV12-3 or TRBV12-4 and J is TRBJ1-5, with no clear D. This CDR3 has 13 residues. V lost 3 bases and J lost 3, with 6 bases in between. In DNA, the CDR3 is TGTGCCAGCAGTTTCTCCTTCAATCAGCCCCAGCATTTT. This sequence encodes CASSFSFNQPQHF.

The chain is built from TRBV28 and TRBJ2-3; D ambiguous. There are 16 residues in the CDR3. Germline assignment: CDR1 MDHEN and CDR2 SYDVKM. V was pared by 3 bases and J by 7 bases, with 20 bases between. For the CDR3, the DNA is TGTGCCAGCAGTTTCTATTTTGGAGCCCGCTTAAATACGCAGTATTTT. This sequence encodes CASSFYFGARLNTQYF.

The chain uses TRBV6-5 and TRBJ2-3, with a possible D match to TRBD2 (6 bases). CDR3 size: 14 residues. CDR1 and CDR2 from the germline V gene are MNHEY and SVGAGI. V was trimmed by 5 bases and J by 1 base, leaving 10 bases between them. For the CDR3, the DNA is TGTGCCAGCAGTCCGGCGGGACGCACAGATACGCAGTATTTT. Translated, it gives CASSPAGRTDTQYF.

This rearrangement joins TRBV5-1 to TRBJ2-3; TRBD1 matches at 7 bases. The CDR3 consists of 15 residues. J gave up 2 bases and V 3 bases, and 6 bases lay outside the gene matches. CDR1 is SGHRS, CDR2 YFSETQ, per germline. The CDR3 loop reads CASSWKGALTDTQYF. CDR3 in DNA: TGCGCCAGCAGCTGGAAGGGGGCCCTCACAGATACGCAGTATTTT.

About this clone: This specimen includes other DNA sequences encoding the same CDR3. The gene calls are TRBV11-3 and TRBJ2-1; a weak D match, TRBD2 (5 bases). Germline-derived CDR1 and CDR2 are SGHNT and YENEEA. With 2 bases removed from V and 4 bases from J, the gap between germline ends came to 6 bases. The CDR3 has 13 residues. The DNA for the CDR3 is TGTGCCAGCAGCTTATCGGGGTACAATGAGCAGTTCTTC. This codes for CASSLSGYNEQFF.

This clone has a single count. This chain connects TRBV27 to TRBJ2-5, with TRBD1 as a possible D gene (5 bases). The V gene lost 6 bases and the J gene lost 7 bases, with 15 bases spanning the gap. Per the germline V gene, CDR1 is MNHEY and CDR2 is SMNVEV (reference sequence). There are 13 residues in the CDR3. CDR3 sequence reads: CASRAGHMGTQYF. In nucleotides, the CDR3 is TGTGCCAGCAGGGCAGGGCACATGGGGACCCAGTACTTC.

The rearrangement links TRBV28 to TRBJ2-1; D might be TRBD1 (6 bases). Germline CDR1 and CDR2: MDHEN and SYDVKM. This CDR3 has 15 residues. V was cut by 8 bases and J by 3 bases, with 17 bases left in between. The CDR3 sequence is CASGRAGENYNEQFF. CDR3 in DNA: TGTGCCAGCGGTCGGGCAGGGGAAAACTACAATGAGCAGTTCTTC.

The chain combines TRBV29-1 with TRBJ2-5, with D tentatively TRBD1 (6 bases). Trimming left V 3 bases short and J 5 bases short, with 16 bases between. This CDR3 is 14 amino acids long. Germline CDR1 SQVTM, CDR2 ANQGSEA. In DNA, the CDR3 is TGCAGCGTTGAGTTGGCAGGGGAGAGGGAGACCCAGTACTTC. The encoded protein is CSVELAGERETQYF.

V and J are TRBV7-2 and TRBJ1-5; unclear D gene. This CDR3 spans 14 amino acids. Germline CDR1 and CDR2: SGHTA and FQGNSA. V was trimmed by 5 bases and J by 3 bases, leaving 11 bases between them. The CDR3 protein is CASSRDTNNQPQHF. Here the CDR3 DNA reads TGTGCCAGCAGCCGTGACACCAACAATCAGCCCCAGCATTTT.

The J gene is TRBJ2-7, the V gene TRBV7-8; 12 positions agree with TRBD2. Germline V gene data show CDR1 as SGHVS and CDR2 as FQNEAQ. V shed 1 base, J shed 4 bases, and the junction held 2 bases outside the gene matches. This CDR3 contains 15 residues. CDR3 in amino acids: CASSLDLAGGYEQYF. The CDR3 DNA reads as TGTGCCAGCAGCTTAGATCTAGCGGGAGGGTACGAGCAGTACTTC. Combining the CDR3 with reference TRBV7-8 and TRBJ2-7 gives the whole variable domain GAGVSQSPRYKVAKRGQDVALRCDPISGHVSLFWYQQALGQGPEFLTYFQNEAQLDKSGLPSDRFFAERPEGSVSTLKIQRTQQEDSAVYLCASSLDLAGGYEQYFGPGTRLTVT.

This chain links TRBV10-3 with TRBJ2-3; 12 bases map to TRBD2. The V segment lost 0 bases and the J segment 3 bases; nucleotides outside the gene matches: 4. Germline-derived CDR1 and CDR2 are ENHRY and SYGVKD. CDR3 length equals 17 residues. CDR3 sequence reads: CAISESKTSGSTDTQYF. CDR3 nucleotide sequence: TGTGCCATCAGTGAGTCCAAGACTAGCGGGAGTACAGATACGCAGTATTTT.

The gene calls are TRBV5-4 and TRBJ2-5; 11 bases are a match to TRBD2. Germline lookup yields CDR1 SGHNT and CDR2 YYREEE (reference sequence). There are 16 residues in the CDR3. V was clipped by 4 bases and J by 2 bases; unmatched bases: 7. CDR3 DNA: TGTGCCAGCAGCACGGGACTAGCGGCTACGCAAGAGACCCAGTACTTC. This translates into CASSTGLAATQETQYF. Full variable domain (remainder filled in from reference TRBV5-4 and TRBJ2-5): ETGVTQSPTHLIKTRGQQVTLRCSSQSGHNTVSWYQQALGQGPQFIFQYYREEENGRGNFPPRFSGLQFPNYSSELNVNALELDDSALYLCASSTGLAATQETQYFGPGTRLLVL.

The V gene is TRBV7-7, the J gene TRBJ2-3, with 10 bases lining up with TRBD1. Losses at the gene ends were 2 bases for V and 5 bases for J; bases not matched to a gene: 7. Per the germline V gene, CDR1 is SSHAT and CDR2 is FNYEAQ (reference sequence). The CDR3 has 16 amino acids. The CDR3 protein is CASSLTGQGSGDTQYF. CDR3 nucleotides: TGTGCCAGCAGCTTAACGGGACAGGGGTCGGGAGATACGCAGTATTTT.

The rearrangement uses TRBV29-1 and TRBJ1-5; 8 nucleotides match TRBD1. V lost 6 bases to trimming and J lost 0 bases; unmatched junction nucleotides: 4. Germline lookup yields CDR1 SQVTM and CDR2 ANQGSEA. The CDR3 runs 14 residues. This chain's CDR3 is CSVGTGLSNQPQHF. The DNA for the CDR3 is TGCAGCGTGGGGACAGGCCTTAGCAATCAGCCCCAGCATTTT.

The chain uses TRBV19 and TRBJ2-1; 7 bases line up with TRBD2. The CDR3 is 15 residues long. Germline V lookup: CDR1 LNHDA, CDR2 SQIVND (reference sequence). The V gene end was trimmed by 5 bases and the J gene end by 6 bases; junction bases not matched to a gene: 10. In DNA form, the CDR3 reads TGTGCCAGTAGTTCAAAAGCGGGACCGGTCAATGAGCAGTTCTTC. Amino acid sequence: CASSSKAGPVNEQFF. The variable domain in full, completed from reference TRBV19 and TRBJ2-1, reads DGGITQSPKYLFRKEGQNVTLSCEQNLNHDAMYWYRQDPGQGLRLIYYSQIVNDFQKGDIAEGYSVSREKKESFPLTVTSAQKNPTAFYLCASSSKAGPVNEQFFGPGTRLTVL.

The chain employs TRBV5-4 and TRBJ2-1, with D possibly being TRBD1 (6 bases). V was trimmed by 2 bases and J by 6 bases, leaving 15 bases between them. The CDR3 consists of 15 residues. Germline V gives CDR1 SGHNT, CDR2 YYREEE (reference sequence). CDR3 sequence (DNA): TGTGCCAGCAGCTTCCGGGACACAGTAGCCAATGAGCAGTTCTTC. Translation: CASSFRDTVANEQFF.

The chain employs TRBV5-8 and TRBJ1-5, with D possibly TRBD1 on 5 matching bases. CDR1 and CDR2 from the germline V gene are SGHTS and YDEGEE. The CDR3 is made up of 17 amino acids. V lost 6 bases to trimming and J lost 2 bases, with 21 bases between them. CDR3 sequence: CASKPRRTLNGNQPQHF. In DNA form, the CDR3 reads TGTGCCAGCAAGCCCCGCAGGACACTAAATGGCAATCAGCCCCAGCATTTT.

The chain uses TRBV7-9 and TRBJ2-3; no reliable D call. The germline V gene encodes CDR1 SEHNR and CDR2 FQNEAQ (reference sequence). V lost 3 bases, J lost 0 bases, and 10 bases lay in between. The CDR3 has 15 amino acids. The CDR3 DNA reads TGTGCCAGCAGCTTGGGCGTTTCTAGCACAGATACGCAGTATTTT. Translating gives CASSLGVSSTDTQYF. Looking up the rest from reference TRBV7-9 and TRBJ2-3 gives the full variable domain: DTGVSQNPRHKITKRGQNVTFRCDPISEHNRLYWYRQTLGQGPEFLTYFQNEAQLEKSRLLSDRFSAERPKGSFSTLEIQRTEQGDSAMYLCASSLGVSSTDTQYFGPGTRLTVL.

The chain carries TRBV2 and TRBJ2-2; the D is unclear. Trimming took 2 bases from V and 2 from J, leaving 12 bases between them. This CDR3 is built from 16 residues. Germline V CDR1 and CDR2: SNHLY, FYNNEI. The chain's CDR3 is CASSEIAPDNTGELFF. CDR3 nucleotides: TGTGCCAGCAGTGAAATTGCCCCAGATAACACCGGGGAGCTGTTTTTT. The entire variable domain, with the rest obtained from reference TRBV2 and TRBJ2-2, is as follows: EPEVTQTPSHQVTQMGQEVILRCVPISNHLYFYWYRQILGQKVEFLVSFYNNEISEKSEIFDDQFSVERPDGSNFTLKIRSTKLEDSAMYFCASSEIAPDNTGELFFGEGSRLTVL.

DNA for the CDR3: TGTGCCAGCAGTCTCAGGGGGACCCTCTCTGGGGCCAACGTCCTGACTTTC. Protein sequence: CASSLRGTLSGANVLTF. V usage is TRBV27 and J usage is TRBJ2-6, with 7 bases matching TRBD1. V gave up 5 bases and J gave up 0 bases; unmatched junction bases: 7. The germline gives CDR1 MNHEY, CDR2 SMNVEV (reference sequence). This CDR3 contains 17 residues.

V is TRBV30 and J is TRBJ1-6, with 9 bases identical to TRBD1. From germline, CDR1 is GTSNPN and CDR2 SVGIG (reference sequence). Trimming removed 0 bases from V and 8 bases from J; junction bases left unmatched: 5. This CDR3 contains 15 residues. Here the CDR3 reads CAWSVGDRGYSPLHF. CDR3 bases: TGTGCCTGGAGTGTAGGCGACAGGGGGTATTCACCCCTCCACTTT. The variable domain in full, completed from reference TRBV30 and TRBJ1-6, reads SQTIHQWPATLVQPVGSPLSLECTVEGTSNPNLYWYRQAAGRGLQLLFYSVGIGQISSEVPQNLSASRPQDRQFILSSKKLLLSDSGFYLCAWSVGDRGYSPLHFGNGTRLTVT.

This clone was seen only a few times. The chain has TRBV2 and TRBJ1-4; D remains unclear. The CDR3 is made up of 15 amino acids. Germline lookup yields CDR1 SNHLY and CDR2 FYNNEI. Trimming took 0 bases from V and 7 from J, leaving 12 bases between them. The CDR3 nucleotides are TGTGCCAGCAGTGAAGCGCTTCAGAGGGTTGAAAAACTGTTTTTT. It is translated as CASSEALQRVEKLFF.

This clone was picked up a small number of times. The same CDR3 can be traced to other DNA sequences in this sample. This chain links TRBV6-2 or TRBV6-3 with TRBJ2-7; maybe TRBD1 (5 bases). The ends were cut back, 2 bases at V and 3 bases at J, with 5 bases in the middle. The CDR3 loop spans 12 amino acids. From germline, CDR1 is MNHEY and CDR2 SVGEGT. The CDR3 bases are TGTGCCAGCAGTTACAGGGGCTACGAGCAGTACTTC. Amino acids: CASSYRGYEQYF.

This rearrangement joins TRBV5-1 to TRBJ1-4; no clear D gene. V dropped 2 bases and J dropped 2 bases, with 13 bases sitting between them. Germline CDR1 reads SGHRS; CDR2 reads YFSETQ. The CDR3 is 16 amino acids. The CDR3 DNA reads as TGCGCCAGCAGCTTAGATTCTCGCCGGACTAATGAAAAACTGTTTTTT. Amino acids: CASSLDSRRTNEKLFF.

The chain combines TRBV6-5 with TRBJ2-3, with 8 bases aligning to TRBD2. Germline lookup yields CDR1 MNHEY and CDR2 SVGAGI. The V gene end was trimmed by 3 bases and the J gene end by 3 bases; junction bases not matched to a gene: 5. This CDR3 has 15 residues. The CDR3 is CASSYSGKRTDTQYF. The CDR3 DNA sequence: TGTGCCAGCAGTTATAGCGGGAAACGAACAGATACGCAGTATTTT.

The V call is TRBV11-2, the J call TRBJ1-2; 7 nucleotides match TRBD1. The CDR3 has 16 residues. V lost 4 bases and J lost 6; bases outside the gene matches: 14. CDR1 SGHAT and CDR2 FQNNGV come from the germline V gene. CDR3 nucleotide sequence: TGTGCCAGCAGCTCAGGGGGGTCCAGAGGATTGGATGGCTACACCTTC. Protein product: CASSSGGSRGLDGYTF.

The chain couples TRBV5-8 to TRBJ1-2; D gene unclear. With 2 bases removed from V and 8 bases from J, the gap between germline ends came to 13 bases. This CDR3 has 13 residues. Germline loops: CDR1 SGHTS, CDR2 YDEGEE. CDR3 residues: CASSLDKLLGYTF. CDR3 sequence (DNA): TGTGCCAGCAGCTTAGACAAGTTGTTGGGCTACACCTTC.

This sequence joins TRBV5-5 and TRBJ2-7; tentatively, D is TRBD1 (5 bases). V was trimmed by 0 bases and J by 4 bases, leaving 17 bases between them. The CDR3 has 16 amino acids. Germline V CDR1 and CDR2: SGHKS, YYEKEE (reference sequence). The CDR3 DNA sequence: TGTGCCAGCAGCTTGGAAGGCAGGGCTGGTTTTTACGAGCAGTACTTC. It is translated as CASSLEGRAGFYEQYF.